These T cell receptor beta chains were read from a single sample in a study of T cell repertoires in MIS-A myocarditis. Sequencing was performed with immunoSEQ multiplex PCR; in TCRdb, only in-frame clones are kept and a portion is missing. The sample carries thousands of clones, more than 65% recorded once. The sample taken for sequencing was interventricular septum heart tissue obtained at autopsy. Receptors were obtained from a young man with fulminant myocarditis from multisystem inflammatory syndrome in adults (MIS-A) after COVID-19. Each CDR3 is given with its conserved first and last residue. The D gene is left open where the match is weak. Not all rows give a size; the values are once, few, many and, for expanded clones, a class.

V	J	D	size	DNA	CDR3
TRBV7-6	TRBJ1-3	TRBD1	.	TGTGCCAGCAGCGTTATACCGGGACAGGGTGTTGGAAACACCATATATTTT	CASSVIPGQGVGNTIYF
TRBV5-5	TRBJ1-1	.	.	TGTGCCAGCAGCTTGGTTGGGGTAAAACACACTGAAGCTTTCTTT	CASSLVGVKHTEAFF
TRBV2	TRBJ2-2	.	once	TGTGCCAGCAGTGAAGGGGTAGTTCTCCCCGGGGAGCTGTTTTTT	CASSEGVVLPGELFF
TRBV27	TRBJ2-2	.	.	TGTGCCAGCAGGCGGGTGGGAAGCCACACCGGGGAGCTGTTTTTT	CASRRVGSHTGELFF
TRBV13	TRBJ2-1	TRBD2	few	TGTGCCAGCAGCTCCCCGAGGGGAGGGGATGAGCAGTTCTTC	CASSSPRGGDEQFF
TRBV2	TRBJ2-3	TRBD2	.	TGTGCCAGAGAGCGGGGGAGCACAGATACGCAGTATTTT	CARERGSTDTQYF
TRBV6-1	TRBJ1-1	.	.	TGTGCCAGCAGTGACGACCTTGGGACCTTGAACACTGAAGCTTTCTTT	CASSDDLGTLNTEAFF
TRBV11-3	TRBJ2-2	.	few	TGTGCCAGCAGCAGGATGTTGAACACCGGGGAGCTGTTTTTT	CASSRMLNTGELFF
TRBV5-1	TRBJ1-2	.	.	TGCGCCAGCAGCTTTCGGACAGAGCGGGATGGCTACACCTTC	CASSFRTERDGYTF
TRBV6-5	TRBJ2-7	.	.	TGTGCCAGCCAGGTACAACTAGCTTTTCCCTACGAGCAGTACTTC	CASQVQLAFPYEQYF
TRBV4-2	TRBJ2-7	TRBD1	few	TGTGCCAGCAGCCATTTACAGGGGGCTAGCGAGCAGTACTTC	CASSHLQGASEQYF
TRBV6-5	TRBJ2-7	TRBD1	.	TGTGCCAGCAAGCAGGGGGTTTTGGCGTACGAGCAGTACTTC	CASKQGVLAYEQYF
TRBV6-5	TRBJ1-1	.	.	TGTGCCAGCAGTTATAGGCAGTACATGAACACTGAAGCTTTCTTT	CASSYRQYMNTEAFF
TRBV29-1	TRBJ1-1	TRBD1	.	TGCAGCGCACAACAGGGGGCGCGGACTGAAGCTTTCTTT	CSAQQGARTEAFF
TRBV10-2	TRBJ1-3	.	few	TGCGCCACCGGCTCTGGAAACACCATATATTTT	CATGSGNTIYF
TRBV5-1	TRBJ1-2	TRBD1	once	TGCGCCAGCAGCTCTACAGGGGCCCAGTCCTATGGCTACACCTTC	CASSSTGAQSYGYTF
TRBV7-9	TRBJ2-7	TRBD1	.	TGTGCCAGCAGCTTGGACAGGGGGCTCAAAGAGCAGTACTTC	CASSLDRGLKEQYF
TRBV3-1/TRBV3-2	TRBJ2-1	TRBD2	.	TGTGCCAGCAGCCAAGGGCAGCTAGCGGGAGTTAAGGATGAGCAGTTCTTC	CASSQGQLAGVKDEQFF
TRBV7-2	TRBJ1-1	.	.	TGTGCCAGCAGCTTACCAGGGACTCAGAATCGGGCTTTCTTT	CASSLPGTQNRAFF
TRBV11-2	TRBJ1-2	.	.	TGTGCCAGCAGCTTGGGGGAAGGCTACACCTTC	CASSLGEGYTF
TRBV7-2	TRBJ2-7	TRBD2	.	TGTGCCAGCAGCGAGCGACTAGCGGGAGGAGGCTACGAGCAGTACTTC	CASSERLAGGGYEQYF
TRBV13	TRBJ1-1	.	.	TGTGCCAGCAGCTTAGGCGAGGGGAGGACTGAAGCTTTCTTT	CASSLGEGRTEAFF
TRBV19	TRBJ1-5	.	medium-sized	TGTGCCAGTAGTACCGGGACCGCAAGCAATCAGCCCCAGCATTTT	CASSTGTASNQPQHF
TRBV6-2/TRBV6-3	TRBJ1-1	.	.	TGTGCCAGCAGTTACTTGACAGGTTACGAAGCTTTCTTT	CASSYLTGYEAFF